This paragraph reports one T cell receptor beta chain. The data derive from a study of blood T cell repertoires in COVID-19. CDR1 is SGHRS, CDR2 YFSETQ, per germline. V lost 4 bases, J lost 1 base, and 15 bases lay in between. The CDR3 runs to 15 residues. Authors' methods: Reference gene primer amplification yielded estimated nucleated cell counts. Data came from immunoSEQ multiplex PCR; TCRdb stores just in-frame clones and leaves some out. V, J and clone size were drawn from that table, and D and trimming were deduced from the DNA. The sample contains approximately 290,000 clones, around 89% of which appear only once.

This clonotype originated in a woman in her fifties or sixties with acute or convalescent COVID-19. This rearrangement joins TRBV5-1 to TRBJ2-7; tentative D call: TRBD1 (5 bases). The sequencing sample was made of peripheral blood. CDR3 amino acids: CASSLKVPGSYEQYF. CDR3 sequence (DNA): TGCGCCAGCAGCCTAAAAGTACCAGGGTCCTACGAGCAGTACTTC.